This is a list of T cell receptor beta chains from one sample in a study of control samples from healthy donors and cancer patients. Some clones are missing from TCRdb's copy, which holds only in-frame ones; the method was immunoSEQ multiplex PCR. The sample comprises about 100,000 clones, around 89% of which are singletons, and 7.8% rests with the top ten. The sequencing input was blood. These receptor sequences come from a young man in good health. CDR3s include the opening cysteine and the closing phenylalanine or tryptophan. The D gene is left open where the match is weak.

V,J,length,D,CDR3
TRBV6-5,TRBJ1-1,14,NA,CASSRMGGGGVAFF
TRBV19,TRBJ2-3,13,NA,CASSQSGADTQYF
TRBV6-5,TRBJ1-5,15,NA,CASSLGTGRNQPQHF
TRBV6-5,TRBJ2-3,16,TRBD1,CASSYSGTGRTDTQYF
TRBV6-5,TRBJ1-4,13,NA,CASTVQGHEKLFF
TRBV27,TRBJ2-7,14,NA,CASSPRHPLDEQYF
TRBV20-1,TRBJ1-4,14,NA,CSASEGQFVGKLFF
TRBV2,TRBJ2-3,15,TRBD2,CASRTSGASTDTQYF
TRBV10-1,TRBJ2-7,17,TRBD1,CASRRTLRDRAVYEQYF
TRBV2,TRBJ1-2,14,TRBD1,CASSEGQGDYGYTF
TRBV7-8,TRBJ2-7,15,TRBD2,CASSSNRLAAYEQYF
TRBV7-9,TRBJ1-1,15,NA,CASSLAKAGYTEAFF
TRBV9,TRBJ2-5,12,NA,CASSRDAGTQYF
TRBV6-6,TRBJ2-7,12,NA,CASSYLSTEQYF
TRBV10-3,TRBJ1-5,13,NA,CAISEKGGQPQHF
TRBV6-2/TRBV6-3,TRBJ2-1,18,TRBD2,CASSYPRTSGRSYNEQFF
TRBV5-1,TRBJ1-1,13,NA,CASSQGPVTEAFF
TRBV27,TRBJ2-3,11,NA,CASRLLDTQYF
TRBV5-4,TRBJ2-5,14,NA,CASRKDLSQETQYF
TRBV5-1,TRBJ2-1,16,TRBD2,CASSGTSGSFMHEQFF
TRBV6-5,TRBJ2-1,15,NA,CASSDSRKGNGEQFF
TRBV24-1,TRBJ1-1,15,NA,CATSDSRQGNTEAFF
TRBV19,TRBJ1-6,13,NA,CASSIYPRSPLHF
TRBV19,TRBJ1-4,13,TRBD1,CASSMKGTGWLFF
TRBV5-1,TRBJ1-1,21,NA,CASMKNPARSGARYENTEAFF
TRBV28,TRBJ1-6,14,NA,CASSLYRVDSPLHF
TRBV4-1,TRBJ2-3,18,NA,CASSQEPVGGQGTDTQYF
TRBV11-2,TRBJ1-4,14,TRBD1,CASSPLTGGEKLFF
TRBV2,TRBJ2-4,13,NA,CASLRVAKNIQYF
TRBV5-1,TRBJ1-2,20,TRBD1,CASSSPYFGTGQTLNYGYTF
TRBV6-1,TRBJ1-4,16,NA,CASSDFRGATNEKLFF
TRBV2,TRBJ2-7,13,NA,CASSDGGTYEQYF
TRBV3-1/TRBV3-2,TRBJ2-5,12,NA,CASSRGRETQYF
TRBV11-2,TRBJ1-5,15,TRBD1,CASSLGDSHNQPQHF
TRBV3-1/TRBV3-2,TRBJ2-1,15,TRBD2,CASSQDASGNYEQFF
TRBV19,TRBJ1-2,14,NA,CASTTGAINYGYTF
TRBV5-6,TRBJ2-7,15,NA,CASSLGREGSYEQYF
TRBV27,TRBJ1-5,17,NA,CASSPTSTLQSNQPQHF
TRBV24-1,TRBJ2-1,15,NA,CATSDPMDKNNEQFF
TRBV5-5,TRBJ2-1,15,TRBD2,CASSLTSGAGNEQFF
TRBV5-1,TRBJ2-7,12,NA,CASSLSGYEQYF
TRBV5-5,TRBJ1-1,15,TRBD1,CASSRPGQGATEAFF
TRBV7-9,TRBJ1-2,16,TRBD1,CASSLAMGTGMDGYTF
TRBV5-1,TRBJ2-3,17,TRBD1,CASSLLPGTGGTDTQYF
TRBV9,TRBJ2-3,16,TRBD2,CASSKGLAETTDTQYF
TRBV7-2,TRBJ1-4,15,TRBD1,CASSLGGQGYEKLFF
TRBV5-4,TRBJ2-7,15,TRBD2,CASSAYSGSSYEQYF
TRBV7-2,TRBJ2-5,14,TRBD2,CASSRSGVQETQYF
TRBV6-6,TRBJ2-3,15,TRBD2,CASSETSGRKDTQYF
TRBV5-1,TRBJ2-3,14,TRBD2,CASFSGGYTDTQYF
TRBV2,TRBJ1-1,13,NA,CASSGPLNTEAFF
TRBV5-5,TRBJ2-3,12,NA,CASSQPSDTQYF
TRBV5-1,TRBJ2-3,16,TRBD2,CASSLPAGVSTDTQYF
TRBV30,TRBJ2-7,11,NA,CAWSALDEQYF